This note documents a single TCR beta chain sequence. The antigen is unknown. Researchers reported that TCR beta cDNA libraries carried unique molecular identifiers. In TCRdb, the PCR reads were re-called with MiXCR into one record per CDR3 protein. The table lists under 650,000 distinct CDR3 sequences, about 40% of them singletons. The sample comes from a study of post-analysis software for immune sequencing data. Study-level background: Relapsing-remitting, secondary progressive and progressive-relapsing multiple sclerosis were all included among the disease courses. Study-wide findings and caveats: A few TRBV segments (TRBV5-6, TRBV5-1 and TRBV20-1 among them) occurred more frequently in patients than in controls.

The V end lost 1 base, the J end lost 1 base, and 14 bases lay between the germline ends. Germline CDR1 is SQVTM and CDR2 is ANQGSEA. There are 16 residues in the CDR3. The sample consisted of blood. V gene TRBV29-1 combines with J gene TRBJ2-1, with a weak D call TRBD1 (6 bases). The sequence was obtained from a girl aged 5 to 17 with multiple sclerosis. The CDR3 DNA reads TGCAGCGTTGAAGCTACAGGGCCTGGATCCTACAATGAGCAGTTCTTC. This translates into CSVEATGPGSYNEQFF.